A selection of T cell receptor beta chains follows, all from one sample in a study. TCRdb itself ran the RT-PCR reads through MiXCR, one entry per CDR3 protein. The sample lists fewer than 800,000 distinct CDR3 sequences, around 14% seen once, with 3.6% in the top ten. The sequenced sample consisted of memory CD4+ T cells from blood. The receptors stem from a female donor in good health, serving as a healthy control. Each CDR3 is given with its conserved first and last residue. Each record gives: D gene, clone size, J gene, V gene, CDR3 protein, CDR3 DNA. A D gene is named only where the DNA matches it firmly. Rows give clone size only sometimes, using once, few, many, or a class for an expanded clone.

d_call: NA; clone_size: NA; j_call: TRBJ2-1; v_call: TRBV3-1; cdr3_aa: CASSPQPQHNEQFF; cdr3_nt: TGTGCCAGCAGTCCCCAACCCCAACACAATGAGCAGTTCTTC
d_call: NA; clone_size: few; j_call: TRBJ1-2; v_call: TRBV10-3; cdr3_aa: CAISELRRDYGYTF; cdr3_nt: TGTGCCATCAGTGAGTTACGTAGGGACTATGGCTACACCTTC
d_call: NA; clone_size: few; j_call: TRBJ2-1; v_call: TRBV15; cdr3_aa: CATSTGHYNEQFF; cdr3_nt: TGTGCCACCAGCACAGGACACTACAATGAGCAGTTCTTC
d_call: NA; clone_size: NA; j_call: TRBJ1-4; v_call: TRBV7-2; cdr3_aa: CASSLSAAGGTNEKLFF; cdr3_nt: TGTGCCAGCAGCTTATCGGCTGCCGGCGGGACTAATGAAAAACTGTTTTTT
d_call: NA; clone_size: NA; j_call: TRBJ2-5; v_call: TRBV7-9; cdr3_aa: CASTDGGLETQYF; cdr3_nt: TGTGCCAGCACCGACGGGGGATTGGAGACCCAGTACTTC
d_call: TRBD2; clone_size: NA; j_call: TRBJ2-3; v_call: TRBV20-1; cdr3_aa: CSARGAWREGTDTQYF; cdr3_nt: TGCAGTGCTCGAGGGGCTTGGCGGGAGGGCACAGATACGCAGTATTTT
d_call: NA; clone_size: few; j_call: TRBJ2-3; v_call: TRBV7-7; cdr3_aa: CASSLGLGTTDTQYF; cdr3_nt: TGTGCTAGCAGCTTAGGATTAGGGACCACAGATACGCAGTATTTT
d_call: NA; clone_size: NA; j_call: TRBJ2-6; v_call: TRBV12-3/TRBV12-4; cdr3_aa: CASSLRARGSGANVLTF; cdr3_nt: TGTGCCAGCAGTTTAAGGGCTAGAGGCTCTGGGGCCAACGTCCTGACTTTC
d_call: NA; clone_size: many; j_call: TRBJ2-3; v_call: TRBV27; cdr3_aa: CASRPPPLTLDTQYF; cdr3_nt: TGTGCCAGCAGACCACCACCCCTCACGCTAGATACGCAGTATTTT
d_call: NA; clone_size: NA; j_call: TRBJ2-3; v_call: TRBV20-1; cdr3_aa: CSAREIPRPDTQYF; cdr3_nt: TGCAGTGCTAGAGAGATACCCCGACCAGATACGCAGTATTTT
d_call: NA; clone_size: many; j_call: TRBJ1-6; v_call: TRBV20-1; cdr3_aa: CSASRLTGEVAPLHF; cdr3_nt: TGCAGTGCTAGCCGGTTGACAGGCGAGGTGGCACCCCTCCACTTT
d_call: NA; clone_size: NA; j_call: TRBJ1-2; v_call: TRBV12-3/TRBV12-4; cdr3_aa: CASSLQKANYGYTF; cdr3_nt: TGTGCCAGCAGTTTACAGAAAGCTAACTATGGCTACACCTTC
d_call: TRBD1; clone_size: NA; j_call: TRBJ2-4; v_call: TRBV7-6; cdr3_aa: CASSLFGTGSFLDIQYF; cdr3_nt: TGTGCCAGCAGCTTATTCGGGACAGGGAGTTTTTTAGACATTCAGTACTTC
d_call: NA; clone_size: NA; j_call: TRBJ1-2; v_call: TRBV24-1; cdr3_aa: CATSDKRSDGYTF; cdr3_nt: TGTGCCACCAGTGATAAACGCTCCGATGGCTACACCTTC
d_call: NA; clone_size: many; j_call: TRBJ1-1; v_call: TRBV6-5; cdr3_aa: CASKGGGGMNTEAFF; cdr3_nt: TGTGCCAGCAAAGGGGGGGGGGGCATGAACACTGAAGCTTTCTTT
d_call: NA; clone_size: few; j_call: TRBJ1-2; v_call: TRBV27; cdr3_aa: CASSPTAAGERYGYTF; cdr3_nt: TGTGCCAGCAGTCCCACGGCGGCAGGGGAACGCTATGGCTACACCTTC
d_call: NA; clone_size: NA; j_call: TRBJ1-4; v_call: TRBV6-5; cdr3_aa: CASRRTVTNEKLFF; cdr3_nt: TGTGCCAGCAGACGGACAGTAACTAATGAAAAACTGTTTTTT
d_call: NA; clone_size: NA; j_call: TRBJ2-7; v_call: TRBV5-4; cdr3_aa: CASSLYSEDEQYF; cdr3_nt: TGTGCCAGCAGCTTGTATTCGGAGGACGAGCAGTACTTC
d_call: TRBD1; clone_size: many; j_call: TRBJ2-7; v_call: TRBV3-1; cdr3_aa: CASSPSGQREQYF; cdr3_nt: TGTGCCAGCAGCCCCTCGGGACAGCGCGAGCAGTACTTC
d_call: NA; clone_size: few; j_call: TRBJ2-3; v_call: TRBV20-1; cdr3_aa: CSARQGTYTDTQYF; cdr3_nt: TGCAGTGCTAGACAGGGGACCTACACAGATACGCAGTATTTT
d_call: NA; clone_size: NA; j_call: TRBJ2-5; v_call: TRBV7-2; cdr3_aa: CASSLGRSHQETQYF; cdr3_nt: TGTGCCAGCAGCTTAGGTAGATCCCACCAAGAGACCCAGTACTTC
d_call: NA; clone_size: many; j_call: TRBJ2-1; v_call: TRBV28; cdr3_aa: CASSSLAGPDNEQFF; cdr3_nt: TGTGCCAGCAGTTCTCTCGCGGGACCTGACAATGAGCAGTTCTTC
d_call: TRBD2; clone_size: few; j_call: TRBJ2-2; v_call: TRBV7-2; cdr3_aa: CASSPISGRETGELFF; cdr3_nt: TGTGCCAGCAGCCCTATCAGCGGGAGGGAAACCGGGGAGCTGTTTTTT
d_call: NA; clone_size: NA; j_call: TRBJ1-2; v_call: TRBV2; cdr3_aa: CASSVTAYGGYTF; cdr3_nt: TGTGCCAGCAGTGTGACAGCTTATGGCGGCTACACCTTC
d_call: TRBD1; clone_size: NA; j_call: TRBJ2-7; v_call: TRBV9; cdr3_aa: CASSVDMDRGSEQYF; cdr3_nt: TGTGCCAGCAGCGTAGATATGGACAGGGGGAGCGAGCAGTACTTC
d_call: TRBD2; clone_size: NA; j_call: TRBJ2-7; v_call: TRBV12-3/TRBV12-4; cdr3_aa: CASSLWASGYEQYF; cdr3_nt: TGTGCCAGCAGTTTATGGGCTAGCGGATACGAGCAGTACTTC
d_call: TRBD2; clone_size: few; j_call: TRBJ2-1; v_call: TRBV7-8; cdr3_aa: CASSPGRLAGGPGSYNEQFF; cdr3_nt: TGTGCCAGCAGCCCCGGACGACTAGCGGGAGGGCCGGGCTCCTACAATGAGCAGTTCTTC
d_call: TRBD2; clone_size: many; j_call: TRBJ2-1; v_call: TRBV7-8; cdr3_aa: CASSLSGGAFKQFF; cdr3_nt: TGTGCCAGCAGCTTAAGCGGGGGGGCATTCAAGCAGTTCTTC
d_call: NA; clone_size: many; j_call: TRBJ2-5; v_call: TRBV15; cdr3_aa: CATSRDGGQETQYF; cdr3_nt: TGTGCCACCAGCAGAGATGGGGGCCAAGAGACCCAGTACTTC
d_call: NA; clone_size: few; j_call: TRBJ1-2; v_call: TRBV7-2; cdr3_aa: CASSQTQVNRAPHGYTF; cdr3_nt: TGTGCCAGCAGCCAGACACAAGTAAACAGGGCGCCCCATGGCTACACCTTC
d_call: TRBD1; clone_size: few; j_call: TRBJ1-2; v_call: TRBV9; cdr3_aa: CASSVTGQAPIYGYTF; cdr3_nt: TGTGCCAGCAGCGTAACGGGACAGGCTCCTATCTATGGCTACACCTTC
d_call: TRBD1; clone_size: many; j_call: TRBJ2-1; v_call: TRBV24-1; cdr3_aa: CATSDLGQGQFF; cdr3_nt: TGTGCCACCAGTGACTTGGGACAGGGCCAGTTCTTC
d_call: TRBD2; clone_size: many; j_call: TRBJ2-7; v_call: TRBV5-1; cdr3_aa: CASSRTSGITEQYF; cdr3_nt: TGCGCCAGCAGCCGGACTAGCGGGATTACCGAGCAGTACTTC
d_call: NA; clone_size: few; j_call: TRBJ2-7; v_call: TRBV25-1; cdr3_aa: CASSRVGYEQYF; cdr3_nt: TGTGCCAGCAGTCGAGTGGGCTACGAGCAGTACTTC
d_call: TRBD1; clone_size: NA; j_call: TRBJ2-7; v_call: TRBV20-1; cdr3_aa: CSAGVGTGTYEQYF; cdr3_nt: TGCAGTGCCGGAGTCGGGACAGGAACCTACGAGCAGTACTTC
d_call: TRBD2; clone_size: few; j_call: TRBJ2-7; v_call: TRBV7-9; cdr3_aa: CAGENSGYPYEQYF; cdr3_nt: TGTGCCGGGGAAAATAGCGGGTACCCCTACGAGCAGTACTTC
d_call: NA; clone_size: NA; j_call: TRBJ1-2; v_call: TRBV5-1; cdr3_aa: CASSLFNSANYGYTF; cdr3_nt: TGCGCCAGCAGCTTATTTAATTCCGCCAACTATGGCTACACCTTC
d_call: NA; clone_size: few; j_call: TRBJ1-2; v_call: TRBV20-1; cdr3_aa: CSALTGNNGYTF; cdr3_nt: TGCAGTGCGCTCACAGGGAATAATGGCTACACCTTC
d_call: NA; clone_size: few; j_call: TRBJ2-2; v_call: TRBV18; cdr3_aa: CASSALEIDANTGELFF; cdr3_nt: TGTGCCAGCTCAGCCTTGGAGATCGACGCGAACACCGGGGAGCTGTTTTTT
d_call: NA; clone_size: NA; j_call: TRBJ2-5; v_call: TRBV18; cdr3_aa: CASSPPRSIETQYF; cdr3_nt: TGTGCCAGCTCACCACCCAGGAGCATAGAGACCCAGTACTTC
d_call: NA; clone_size: NA; j_call: TRBJ1-1; v_call: TRBV28; cdr3_aa: CASSRTVSYTEAFF; cdr3_nt: TGTGCCAGCAGCCGGACAGTGTCATACACTGAAGCTTTCTTT
d_call: NA; clone_size: NA; j_call: TRBJ1-5; v_call: TRBV6-1; cdr3_aa: CASSLDRIGNQPQHF; cdr3_nt: TGTGCCAGCAGTTTGGACAGAATCGGCAATCAGCCCCAGCATTTT
d_call: NA; clone_size: NA; j_call: TRBJ1-1; v_call: TRBV20-1; cdr3_aa: CSAAPDTNTEAFF; cdr3_nt: TGCAGTGCTGCCCCTGATACAAACACTGAAGCTTTCTTT
d_call: NA; clone_size: many; j_call: TRBJ2-7; v_call: TRBV6-2/TRBV6-3; cdr3_aa: CASSYSGSDSFYEQYF; cdr3_nt: TGTGCCAGCAGTTACTCGGGAAGTGACAGTTTTTACGAGCAGTACTTC
d_call: TRBD2; clone_size: NA; j_call: TRBJ2-2; v_call: TRBV20-1; cdr3_aa: CSAPQAGANTGELFF; cdr3_nt: TGCAGTGCTCCCCAAGCGGGAGCGAACACCGGGGAGCTGTTTTTT
d_call: TRBD2; clone_size: few; j_call: TRBJ2-7; v_call: TRBV20-1; cdr3_aa: CSASRTSASEQYF; cdr3_nt: TGCAGTGCCAGTCGGACTAGCGCCTCCGAGCAGTACTTC
d_call: NA; clone_size: NA; j_call: TRBJ2-2; v_call: TRBV27; cdr3_aa: CASSLLGTQNTGELFF; cdr3_nt: TGTGCCAGCAGTTTGCTCGGGACACAGAACACCGGGGAGCTGTTTTTT
d_call: NA; clone_size: NA; j_call: TRBJ1-4; v_call: TRBV20-1; cdr3_aa: CSARAGTSTNEKLFF; cdr3_nt: TGCAGTGCTAGGGCCGGGACTTCAACTAATGAAAAACTGTTTTTT
d_call: NA; clone_size: NA; j_call: TRBJ1-5; v_call: TRBV4-3; cdr3_aa: CASSQEVRETQHF; cdr3_nt: TGCGCCAGCAGCCAAGAGGTCCGTGAGACCCAGCATTTT
d_call: NA; clone_size: few; j_call: TRBJ1-1; v_call: TRBV6-5; cdr3_aa: CASNSGRYTEAFF; cdr3_nt: TGTGCCAGCAACTCGGGGAGGTACACTGAAGCTTTCTTT
d_call: TRBD1; clone_size: NA; j_call: TRBJ2-1; v_call: TRBV5-5; cdr3_aa: CASSLDGTGKRNEQFF; cdr3_nt: TGTGCCAGCAGCTTGGACGGGACAGGGAAACGGAATGAGCAGTTCTTC
d_call: NA; clone_size: NA; j_call: TRBJ2-1; v_call: TRBV24-1; cdr3_aa: CATSFEGSSYNEQFF; cdr3_nt: TGTGCCACCAGTTTCGAGGGGAGCTCCTACAATGAGCAGTTCTTC
d_call: TRBD1; clone_size: many; j_call: TRBJ2-3; v_call: TRBV5-1; cdr3_aa: CASSFSDRADTQYF; cdr3_nt: TGCGCCAGCAGCTTCTCGGACAGGGCAGATACGCAGTATTTT